The 29 T cell receptor beta chains below were found in one sample sequenced in a study of radiotherapy plus CTLA-4 blockade in lung cancer. Assay used: immunoSEQ multiplex PCR; TCRdb lists only in-frame clones, some missing. Among 39,000 or so clones listed, about 70% were seen once. Source: peripheral blood, taken from a patient treated with radiotherapy plus ipilimumab. These receptors originate from a human donor with non-small cell lung cancer who had stable disease on radiotherapy plus ipilimumab.

The V gene is TRBV4-2, the J gene TRBJ1-1, with D uncertain. CDR1 is LGHNA and CDR2 is YNFKEQ in the germline V gene. Trimming cost V 0 bases and J 1 base, with 6 bases left between them. The CDR3 is 14 amino acids. CDR3 residues: CASSQDRPNTEAFF. The CDR3, as DNA: TGTGCCAGCAGCCAAGATCGCCCGAACACTGAAGCTTTCTTT.

V gene TRBV27 combines with J gene TRBJ2-7; maybe TRBD2 (5 bases). The germline CDR1 and CDR2 sequences are MNHEY and SMNVEV (reference sequence). The CDR3 length is 14 residues. Trimming took off 0 bases at V and 2 bases at J, with 8 bases between the two ends. CDR3 bases: TGTGCCAGCAGTTTATCCGGGAAAGCCTACGAGCAGTACGTC. Translated: CASSLSGKAYEQYV.

The chain combines TRBV11-3 with TRBJ2-3; 10 bases align to TRBD2. V shed 5 bases and J 5 bases; nucleotides not matched to a gene: 10. Germline values: CDR1 SGHNT, CDR2 YENEEA. This CDR3 region has 16 residues. CDR3 sequence (DNA): TGTGCCAGCAGCCCCCAGGGGCTAGCGGGGGAAGATACGCAGTATTTT. As protein: CASSPQGLAGEDTQYF.

V usage is TRBV14 and J usage is TRBJ2-1; D not resolved. CDR3 length: 14 amino acids. CDR1 SGHDN and CDR2 FVKESK come from the germline V gene. V lost 0 bases and J 10 bases, leaving 13 bases between the germline ends. DNA of the CDR3: TGTGCCAGCAGCCAAGAAGGGCCCCGCAACGAGCAGTTCTTC. Residues: CASSQEGPRNEQFF.

This chain uses TRBV5-1 with TRBJ1-2; TRBD1 aligns across 11 bases. The CDR3 sequence is 15 residues long. In germline, CDR1 is SGHRS, CDR2 YFSETQ. Trimming removed 4 bases from V and 5 bases from J; junction bases left unmatched: 7. CDR3 coding DNA: TGCGCCAGCAGCCTAGGACAGGGGGCGTTTTATGGCTACACCTTC. It encodes CASSLGQGAFYGYTF.

This clone was seen more than once but under ten times. The V and J genes are TRBV2 and TRBJ2-3; 12 bases fit TRBD2. In germline, CDR1 is SNHLY, CDR2 FYNNEI. The CDR3 runs to 15 residues. V lost 6 bases, J lost 3 bases, and 4 bases stayed unmatched. In DNA, the CDR3 is TGTGCCAGCAGGCTCGGACTAGCGGGGACAGATACGCAGTATTTT. This codes for CASRLGLAGTDTQYF.

The rearrangement uses TRBV27 and TRBJ1-2, with 7 bases that match TRBD1. This CDR3 contains 15 residues. The V segment lost 5 bases and the J segment 4 bases; nucleotides outside the gene matches: 10. CDR1 is MNHEY, CDR2 SMNVEV, per germline (reference sequence). The CDR3 DNA is TGTGCCAGCAGTCTTAAAACAGGGGCTTCCTATGGCTACACCTTC. It encodes CASSLKTGASYGYTF.

Only a few counts were recorded for this clone. The gene calls are TRBV5-6 and TRBJ1-1, with TRBD1 matching 8 bases. Trimming cost V 4 bases and J 8 bases; bases outside gene matches: 10. The germline gives CDR1 SGHDT, CDR2 YYEEEE. This CDR3 is 14 amino acids long. The CDR3 nucleotides are TGTGCCAGCAGCCCCCAGGGGGCGCGCGGGGAAGCTTTCTTT. This sequence encodes CASSPQGARGEAFF.

The rearrangement joins TRBV19 to TRBJ1-5; 11 bases fit TRBD1. With 7 bases clipped from V and 7 bases from J, the junction kept 3 bases outside the gene matches. From germline, CDR1 is LNHDA and CDR2 SQIVND (reference sequence). This CDR3 is built from 13 residues. The CDR3 sequence: CASKGTGGQPQHF. The CDR3 nucleotides read TGTGCCAGTAAAGGGACAGGGGGGCAGCCCCAGCATTTT.

The chain's CDR3 is CASSFHRHTQYF. The CDR3 DNA reads as TGTGCCAGCAGCTTCCATAGGCATACGCAGTATTTT. The chain is built from TRBV7-9 and TRBJ2-3, with unresolved D. Germline assignment: CDR1 SEHNR and CDR2 FQNEAQ (reference sequence). With 3 bases removed from V and 7 bases from J, the gap between germline ends came to 8 bases. CDR3 size: 12 residues.

The V gene is TRBV15, the J gene TRBJ1-5; D perhaps matches TRBD1 (5 bases). V lost 2 bases, J lost 0 bases, and 11 bases lay in between. The CDR3 covers 16 residues. From germline, CDR1 is LNHNV and CDR2 YYDKDF (reference sequence). The CDR3 DNA reads as TGTGCCACCAGCAGAAGACAGACTTATAGCAATCAGCCCCAGCATTTT. Translation: CATSRRQTYSNQPQHF.

The rearrangement uses TRBV18 and TRBJ1-2, with 10 bases matching TRBD1. With V trimmed by 2 bases and J by 7 bases, 1 base remained unmatched. Germline V gives CDR1 KGHSH, CDR2 LQKENI. This CDR3 is 13 amino acids long. CDR3 DNA sequence: TGTGCCAGCTCACCAGGGACAGGGGTTGGCTACACCTTC. This gives the protein CASSPGTGVGYTF.

In nucleotides, the CDR3 is TGTGCCAGCAGCGTAACTACAGGTTACAATGAGCAGTTCTTC. Translation: CASSVTTGYNEQFF. The chain joins TRBV9 to TRBJ2-1, with D possibly being TRBD1 (5 bases). V dropped 1 base and J dropped 4 bases, with 9 bases sitting between them. The V gene's germline CDR1 is SGDLS and CDR2 YYNGEE. The CDR3 extends over 14 amino acids.

This rearrangement joins TRBV21-1 to TRBJ1-1; the table assigns TRBD1, which was not confirmed against the DNA. TRBV21-1 is annotated as a pseudogene. This CDR3 comprises 18 residues. The CDR3 is CASRPTGGYHRIRSGAFF. The CDR3 nucleotides are TGTGCCAGCAGGCCGACAGGGGGCTATCATCGTATCAGGTCGGGGGCTTTCTTT.

This clone came up a few times. The gene calls are TRBV7-8 and TRBJ2-1; a possible D gene is TRBD2 (5 bases). The V gene's germline CDR1 is SGHVS and CDR2 FQNEAQ. This CDR3 has 13 amino acids. Trimming removed 5 bases at V and 13 bases at J, with 18 bases between. CDR3 nucleotides: TGTGCCAGCAGCGTAAGCTCGGCAGCGGCCCAGTTCTTC. Translated: CASSVSSAAAQFF.

The chain combines TRBV18 with TRBJ1-1; D gene uncertain. The CDR3 covers 13 residues. The V gene lost 3 bases and the J gene lost 1 base, with 6 bases spanning the gap. In germline, CDR1 is KGHSH, CDR2 LQKENI. CDR3 protein: CASSPPGNTEAFF. CDR3 sequence (DNA): TGTGCCAGCTCACCTCCCGGGAACACTGAAGCTTTCTTT.

This clone was observed a single time. Lacking the conserved final phenylalanine or tryptophan, this CDR3 likely reflects a read error. The DNA is left out, because the CDR3 cannot be placed on it with certainty; the CDR3 is given as TCRdb lists it. V and J are TRBV5-8 and TRBJ2-7; the table names TRBD1, a call not compared with the DNA. Looked up from germline, CDR1 is SGHTS and CDR2 is YDEGEE. The CDR3 length is 10 residues, termini included. This chain's CDR3 is CASSLRPRAD.

Relative to its sample, this clone is medium-sized. V is TRBV5-1 and J is TRBJ2-2; no clear D. Trimming took off 0 bases at V and 5 bases at J, with 5 bases between the two ends. Germline V gene lookup returns CDR1 SGHRS and CDR2 YFSETQ. This CDR3 is built from 13 residues. The CDR3 nucleotides are TGCGCCAGCAGCTTGGCCCCTACCGGGGAGCTGTTTTTT. Amino acids: CASSLAPTGELFF.

The chain employs TRBV18 and TRBJ1-5, with 7 bases identical to TRBD1. Germline trimming cut 5 bases from V and 5 bases from J; bases unmatched to any gene: 3. CDR3 length: 13 amino acids. CDR1 is KGHSH, CDR2 LQKENI, per germline. The CDR3 bases are TGTGCCAGCTCAACAGGGGACGATCAGCCCCAGCATTTT. Its translation: CASSTGDDQPQHF.

The chain joins TRBV6-6 to TRBJ2-3; 9 nucleotides align to TRBD1. This CDR3 has 15 residues. In germline, CDR1 is MNHNY, CDR2 SVGAGI (reference sequence). Trimming at V came to 4 bases and at J to 0 bases, leaving 2 bases not matched to a gene. CDR3 DNA: TGTGCCAGCAGTTCGGACAGGGGAAGCACAGATACGCAGTATTTT. Translated: CASSSDRGSTDTQYF.

The rearrangement joins TRBV28 to TRBJ2-2, with 12 bases fitting TRBD1. Trimming at V came to 5 bases and at J to 6 bases, leaving 7 bases not matched to a gene. CDR1 and CDR2 (germline): MDHEN, SYDVKM. The CDR3 has 16 residues. The CDR3 nucleotides are TGTGCCAGCAGTCTCCCCCGGGACAGGGGGCCCGGGGAGCTGTTTTTT. Translation gives CASSLPRDRGPGELFF.

J is TRBJ2-5 and V is TRBV30; D is possibly TRBD2 (6 bases). Trimming took 5 bases from V and 4 from J, leaving 11 bases between them. The CDR3 is made up of 12 amino acids. CDR1 is GTSNPN and CDR2 is SVGIG in the germline V gene (reference sequence). DNA for the CDR3: TGTGCCTGGGGAGGGCAGGGAGAGACCCAGTACTTC. It yields the protein CAWGGQGETQYF.

The rearrangement uses TRBV5-1 and TRBJ1-2, with 7 bases fitting TRBD1. The length of the CDR3 is 14 residues. Trimming at V came to 0 bases and at J to 3 bases, leaving 2 bases not matched to a gene. Germline loops: CDR1 SGHRS, CDR2 YFSETQ. This CDR3 is CASSLGTGDYGYTF. The DNA for the CDR3 is TGCGCCAGCAGCTTGGGGACAGGCGACTATGGCTACACCTTC.

The gene calls are TRBV11-2 and TRBJ1-2; 7 bases align to TRBD1. Germline V gives CDR1 SGHAT, CDR2 FQNNGV. The ends lost 2 bases at V and 5 bases at J; junction bases unmatched: 8. The CDR3 consists of 15 residues. The CDR3 DNA is TGTGCCAGCAGCTTACCGGGGCAGGGGGGATATGGCTACACCTTC. It translates to CASSLPGQGGYGYTF.

This clone was picked up a small number of times. The chain links TRBV27 to TRBJ2-1; possible D gene TRBD1, 6 bases. Looked up from germline, CDR1 is MNHEY and CDR2 is SMNVEV (reference sequence). V was shortened by 6 bases and J by 2 bases, with 14 bases between the two germline ends. The CDR3 sequence is 15 residues long. The CDR3: CASRYRDTTYNEQFF. The CDR3 coding sequence is TGTGCCAGCAGATACCGGGACACCACCTACAATGAGCAGTTCTTC.

This chain connects TRBV10-3 to TRBJ1-1, with 7 nucleotides matching TRBD1. The CDR3 totals 15 residues. V shed 4 bases and J 1 base; nucleotides not matched to a gene: 6. The V gene's germline CDR1 is ENHRY and CDR2 SYGVKD. CDR3 amino acids: CAISALRQGNTEAFF. The DNA of the CDR3 is TGTGCCATCAGTGCATTAAGACAGGGGAACACTGAAGCTTTCTTT.

This clone appeared a few times. Other DNA sequences in this specimen translate into the identical CDR3. V and J are TRBV2 and TRBJ1-1; TRBD1 agrees at 9 bases. V dropped 4 bases and J dropped 4; count of bases not matched to a gene: 1. This CDR3 has 13 residues. The germline gives CDR1 SNHLY, CDR2 FYNNEI. The CDR3 sequence: CASSVQGATEAFF. CDR3 DNA: TGTGCCAGCAGTGTACAGGGGGCCACTGAAGCTTTCTTT.

The chain employs TRBV7-9 and TRBJ1-4; tentatively, D is TRBD1 (5 bases). V dropped 1 base and J dropped 10 bases, with 16 bases sitting between them. The CDR3 is 15 residues long. From germline, CDR1 is SEHNR and CDR2 FQNEAQ (reference sequence). In nucleotides, the CDR3 is TGTGCCAGCAGCTTAGTGGAGGCCCCGGGGGGAAAACTGTTTTTT. Amino acids: CASSLVEAPGGKLFF.

The chain is built from TRBV2 and TRBJ1-1; D is unresolved. The ends were cut back, 5 bases at V and 0 bases at J, with 7 bases in the middle. Germline lookup yields CDR1 SNHLY and CDR2 FYNNEI. CDR3 size: 13 residues. The CDR3 DNA sequence: TGTGCCAGCAGTCAGATGATGAACACTGAAGCTTTCTTT. Translating gives CASSQMMNTEAFF.